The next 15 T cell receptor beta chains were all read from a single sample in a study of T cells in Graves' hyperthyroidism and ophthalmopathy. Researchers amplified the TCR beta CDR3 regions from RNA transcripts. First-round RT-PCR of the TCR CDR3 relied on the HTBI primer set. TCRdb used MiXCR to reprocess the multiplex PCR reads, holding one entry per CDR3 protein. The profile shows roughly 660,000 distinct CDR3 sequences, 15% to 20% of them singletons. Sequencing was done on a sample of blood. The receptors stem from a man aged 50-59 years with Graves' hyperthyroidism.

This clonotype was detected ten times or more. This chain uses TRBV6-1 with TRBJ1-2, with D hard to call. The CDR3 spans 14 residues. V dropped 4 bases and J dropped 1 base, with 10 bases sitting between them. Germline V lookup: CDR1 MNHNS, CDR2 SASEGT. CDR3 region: CASSVGQDNYGYTF. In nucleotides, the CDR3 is TGTGCCAGCAGTGTAGGTCAGGATAACTATGGCTACACCTTC.

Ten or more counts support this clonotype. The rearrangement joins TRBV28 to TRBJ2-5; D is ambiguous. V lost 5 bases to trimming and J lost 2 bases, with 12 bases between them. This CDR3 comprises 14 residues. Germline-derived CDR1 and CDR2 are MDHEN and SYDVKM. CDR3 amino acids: CASSPQTVQETQYF. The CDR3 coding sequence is TGTGCCAGCAGTCCCCAGACGGTACAAGAGACCCAGTACTTC.

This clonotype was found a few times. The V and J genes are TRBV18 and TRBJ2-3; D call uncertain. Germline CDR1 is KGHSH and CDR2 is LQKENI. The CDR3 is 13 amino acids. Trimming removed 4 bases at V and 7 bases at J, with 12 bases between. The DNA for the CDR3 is TGTGCCAGCTCACATGCACATATTAATACGCAGTATTTT. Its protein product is CASSHAHINTQYF.

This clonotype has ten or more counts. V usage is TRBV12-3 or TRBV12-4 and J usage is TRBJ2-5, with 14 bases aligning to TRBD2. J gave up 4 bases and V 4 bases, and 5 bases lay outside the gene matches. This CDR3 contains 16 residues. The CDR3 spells CASSSGLAGARETQYF. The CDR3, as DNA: TGTGCCAGCAGTTCGGGACTAGCGGGAGCCAGAGAGACCCAGTACTTC.

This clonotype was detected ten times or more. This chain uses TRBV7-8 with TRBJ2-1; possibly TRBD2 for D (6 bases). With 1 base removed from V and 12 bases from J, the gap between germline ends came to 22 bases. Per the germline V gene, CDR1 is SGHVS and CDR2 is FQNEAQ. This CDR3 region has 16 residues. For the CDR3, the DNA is TGTGCCAGCAGCTTAGGTCGCGTGACTAGGGGAGTTGGGCAGTTCTTC. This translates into CASSLGRVTRGVGQFF.

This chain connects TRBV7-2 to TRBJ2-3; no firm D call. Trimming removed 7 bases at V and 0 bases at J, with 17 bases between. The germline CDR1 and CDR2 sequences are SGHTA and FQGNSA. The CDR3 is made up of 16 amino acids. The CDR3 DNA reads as TGTGCCAGCAAAAGTAGCAGATCGAGGAGCACAGATACGCAGTATTTT. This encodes CASKSSRSRSTDTQYF.

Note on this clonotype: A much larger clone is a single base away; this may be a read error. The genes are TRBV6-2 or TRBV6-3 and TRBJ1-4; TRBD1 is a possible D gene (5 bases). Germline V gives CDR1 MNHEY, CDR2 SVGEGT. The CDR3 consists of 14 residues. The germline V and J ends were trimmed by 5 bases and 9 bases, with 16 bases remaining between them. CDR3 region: CASSQGRVWKKLFF. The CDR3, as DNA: TGTGCCAGCAGTCAAGGCAGGGTATGGAAAAAACTGTTTTTT.

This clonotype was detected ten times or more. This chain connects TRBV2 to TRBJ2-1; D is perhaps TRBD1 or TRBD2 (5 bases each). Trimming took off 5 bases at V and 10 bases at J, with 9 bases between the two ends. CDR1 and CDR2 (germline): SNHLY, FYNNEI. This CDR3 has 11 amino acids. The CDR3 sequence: CASSRWGEQFF. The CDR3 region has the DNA TGTGCCAGCAGTCGCTGGGGGGAGCAGTTCTTC.

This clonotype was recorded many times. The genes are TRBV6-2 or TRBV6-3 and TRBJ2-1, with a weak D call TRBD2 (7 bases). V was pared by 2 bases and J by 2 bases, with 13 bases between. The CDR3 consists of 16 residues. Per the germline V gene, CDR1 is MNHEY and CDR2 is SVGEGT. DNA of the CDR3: TGTGCCAGCAGTTACGGGGGGGCCCGAGCCTACAATGAGCAGTTCTTC. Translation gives CASSYGGARAYNEQFF.

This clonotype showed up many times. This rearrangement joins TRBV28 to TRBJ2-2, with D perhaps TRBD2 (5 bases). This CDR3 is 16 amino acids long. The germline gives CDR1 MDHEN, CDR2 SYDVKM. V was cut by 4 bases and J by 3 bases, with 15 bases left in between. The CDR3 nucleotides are TGTGCCAGCAGTTCGCCCCGGGGTAGAGACACCGGGGAGCTGTTTTTT. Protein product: CASSSPRGRDTGELFF.

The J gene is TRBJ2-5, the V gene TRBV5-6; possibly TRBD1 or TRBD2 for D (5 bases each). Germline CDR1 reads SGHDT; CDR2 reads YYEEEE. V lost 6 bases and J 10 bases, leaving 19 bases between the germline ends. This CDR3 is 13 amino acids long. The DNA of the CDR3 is TGTGCCAGCACCCGCCGGGGCCCAACGGGCCAGTACTTC. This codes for CASTRRGPTGQYF.

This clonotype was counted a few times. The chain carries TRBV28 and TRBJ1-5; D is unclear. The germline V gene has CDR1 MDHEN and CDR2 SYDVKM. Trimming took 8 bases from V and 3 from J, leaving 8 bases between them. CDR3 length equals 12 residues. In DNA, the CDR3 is TGTGCCAGCGAGGAGGACAATCAGCCCCAGCATTTT. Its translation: CASEEDNQPQHF. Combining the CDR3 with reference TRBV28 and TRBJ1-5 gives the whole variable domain DVKVTQSSRYLVKRTGEKVFLECVQDMDHENMFWYRQDPGLGLRLIYFSYDVKMKEKGDIPEGYSVSREKKERFSLILESASTNQTSMYLCASEEDNQPQHFGDGTRLSIL.

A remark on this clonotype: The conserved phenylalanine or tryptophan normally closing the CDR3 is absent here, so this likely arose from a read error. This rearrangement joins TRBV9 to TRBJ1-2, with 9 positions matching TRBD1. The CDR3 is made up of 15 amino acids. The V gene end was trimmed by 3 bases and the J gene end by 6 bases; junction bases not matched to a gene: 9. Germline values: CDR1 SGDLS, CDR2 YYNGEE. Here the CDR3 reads CASSAPGQGAHGYTL. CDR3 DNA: TGTGCCAGCAGCGCGCCGGGACAGGGAGCACATGGCTACACCCTC.

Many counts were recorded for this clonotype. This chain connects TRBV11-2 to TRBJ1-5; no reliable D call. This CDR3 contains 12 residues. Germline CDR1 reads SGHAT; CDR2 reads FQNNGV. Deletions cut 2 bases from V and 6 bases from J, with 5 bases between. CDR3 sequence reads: CASSLSGQPQHF. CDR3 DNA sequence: TGTGCCAGCAGCTTATCGGGTCAGCCCCAGCATTTT.

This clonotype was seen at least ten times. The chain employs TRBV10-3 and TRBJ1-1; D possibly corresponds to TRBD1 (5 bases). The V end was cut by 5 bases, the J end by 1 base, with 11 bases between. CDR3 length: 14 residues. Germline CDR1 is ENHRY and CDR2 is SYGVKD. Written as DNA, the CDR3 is TGTGCCATCAGTTTAGAGGGGCCGAACACTGAAGCTTTCTTT. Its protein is CAISLEGPNTEAFF.